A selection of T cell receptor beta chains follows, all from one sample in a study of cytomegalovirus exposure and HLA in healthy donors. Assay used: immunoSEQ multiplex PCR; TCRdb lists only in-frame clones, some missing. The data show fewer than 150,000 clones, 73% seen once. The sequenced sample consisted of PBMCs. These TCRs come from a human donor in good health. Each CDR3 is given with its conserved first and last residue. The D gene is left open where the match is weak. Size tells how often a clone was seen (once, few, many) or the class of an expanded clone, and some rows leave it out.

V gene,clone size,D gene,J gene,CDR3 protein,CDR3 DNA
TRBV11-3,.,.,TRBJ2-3,CASSLDLTDTQYF,TGTGCCAGCAGCTTAGATCTAACAGATACGCAGTATTTT
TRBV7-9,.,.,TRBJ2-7,CASSRSSYEQYF,TGTGCCAGCAGCAGGAGCTCCTACGAGCAGTACTTC
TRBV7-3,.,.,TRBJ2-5,CASSPGLASRETQYF,TGTGCCAGCAGCCCGGGACTCGCCAGCCGGGAGACCCAGTACTTC
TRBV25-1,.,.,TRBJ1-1,CASSEIGGSTEAFF,TGTGCCAGCAGTGAGATCGGTGGGAGCACTGAAGCTTTCTTT
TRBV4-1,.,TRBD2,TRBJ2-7,CASSQVAGATYEQYF,TGCGCCAGCAGCCAAGTAGCGGGAGCGACCTACGAGCAGTACTTC
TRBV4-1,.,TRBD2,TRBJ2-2,CASSQVGIGLAGSTGGELFF,TGCGCCAGCAGCCAAGTGGGCATAGGACTAGCGGGATCTACGGGCGGGGAGCTGTTTTTT
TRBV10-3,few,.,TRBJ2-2,CAISDTGINTGELFF,TGTGCCATCAGTGACACAGGGATAAACACCGGGGAGCTGTTTTTT
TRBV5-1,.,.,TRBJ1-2,CASSFGTGPYGYTF,TGCGCCAGCAGCTTCGGAACAGGCCCCTATGGCTACACCTTC
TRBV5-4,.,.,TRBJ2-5,CASSLFGRQYQETQYF,TGTGCCAGCAGCTTGTTTGGCAGACAGTACCAAGAGACCCAGTACTTC
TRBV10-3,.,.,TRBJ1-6,CAISKENSPLHF,TGTGCCATCAGTAAAGAGAATTCACCCCTCCACTTT
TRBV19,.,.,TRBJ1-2,CASSDYGYTF,TGTGCCAGTTCTGACTATGGCTACACCTTC
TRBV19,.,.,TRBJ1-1,CASINGAEMNTEAFF,TGTGCCAGTATCAATGGGGCTGAAATGAACACTGAAGCTTTCTTT
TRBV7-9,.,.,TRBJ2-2,CASSRRVGELFF,TGTGCCAGCAGCCGCAGGGTCGGGGAGCTGTTTTTT
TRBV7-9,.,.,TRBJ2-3,CASVSLTDTQYF,TGTGCCAGCGTCTCCTTGACAGATACGCAGTATTTT
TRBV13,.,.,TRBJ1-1,CASSLAGTEAFF,TGTGCCAGCAGCCTGGCCGGGACTGAAGCTTTCTTT
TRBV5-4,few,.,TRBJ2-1,CASSLQGNEQFF,TGTGCCAGCAGCTTGCAGGGGAATGAGCAGTTCTTC
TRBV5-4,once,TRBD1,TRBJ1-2,CASSIPDRGGYGYTF,TGTGCCAGCAGCATTCCCGACAGGGGAGGATATGGCTACACCTTC
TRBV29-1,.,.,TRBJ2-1,CSVEDPDGESSYNEQFF,TGCAGCGTTGAAGATCCGGACGGGGAGAGCTCCTACAATGAGCAGTTCTTC
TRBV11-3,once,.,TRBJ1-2,CASSFIGANRVGGYTF,TGTGCCAGCAGCTTCATTGGTGCTAACAGGGTAGGAGGCTACACCTTC
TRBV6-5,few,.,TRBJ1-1,CATHPRNTEAFF,TGTGCCACACACCCCAGGAACACTGAAGCTTTCTTT
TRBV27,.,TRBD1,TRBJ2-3,CASSLSGTGTTDTQYF,TGTGCCAGCAGTTTATCCGGGACAGGGACGACAGATACGCAGTATTTT
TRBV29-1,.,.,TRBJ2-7,CSVLAGGQGTYEQYF,TGCAGCGTCCTGGCGGGGGGACAGGGAACCTACGAGCAGTACTTC
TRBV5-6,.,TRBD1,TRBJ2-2,CASSPGTGGNTGELFF,TGTGCCAGCAGCCCAGGGACAGGGGGAAACACCGGGGAGCTGTTTTTT
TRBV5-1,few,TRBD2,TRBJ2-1,CASSSTSVSYNEQFF,TGCGCCAGCAGTTCGACTAGCGTCTCCTACAATGAGCAGTTCTTC
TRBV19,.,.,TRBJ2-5,CASSIRRVGEETQYF,TGTGCCAGTAGTATACGCAGGGTTGGGGAAGAGACCCAGTACTTC
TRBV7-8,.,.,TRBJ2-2,CASSIRSRPGELFF,TGTGCCAGCAGCATCCGGTCGAGGCCCGGGGAGCTGTTTTTT
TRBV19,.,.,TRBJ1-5,CASSIDRLREEINVKYSNQPQHF,TGTGCCAGTAGTATAGATCGGCTCAGGGAAGAAATTAATGTTAAGTATAGCAATCAGCCCCAGCATTTT
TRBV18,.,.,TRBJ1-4,CASSPLQGGNEKLFF,TGTGCCAGCTCACCTTTACAGGGTGGAAATGAAAAACTGTTTTTT
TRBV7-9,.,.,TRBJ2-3,CASGEEYVDTQYF,TGTGCCAGCGGGGAGGAGTACGTAGATACGCAGTATTTT
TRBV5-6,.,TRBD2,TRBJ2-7,CASSFGGAKNEQYF,TGTGCCAGCAGCTTCGGGGGGGCGAAAAACGAGCAGTACTTC
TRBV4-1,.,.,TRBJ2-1,CASSPGPYNEQFF,TGCGCCAGCAGTCCCGGTCCCTACAATGAGCAGTTCTTC
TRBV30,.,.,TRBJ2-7,CAWRRQTYEQYF,TGTGCCTGGAGGAGGCAGACCTACGAGCAGTACTTC
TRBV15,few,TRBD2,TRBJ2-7,CATSRRGAGGPYEQYF,TGTGCCACCAGCAGAAGGGGGGCGGGGGGGCCCTACGAGCAGTACTTC